The entry below describes one TCR beta chain. The V gene end was trimmed by 2 bases and the J gene end by 4 bases; junction bases not matched to a gene: 10. The germline gives CDR1 MNHNS, CDR2 SASEGT. CDR3 length: 17 amino acids. The study assigned cohorts using participant-reported clinical history. Each recovered donor of Cohort 3 presented with two negative PCRs, clearance, or symptom resolution. The data stem from a study of blood T cell repertoires in COVID-19. The wider study: Spain, Italy and the United States supplied samples that represented acute and convalescent COVID-19.

Profiled with immunoSEQ multiplex PCR; TCRdb holds only in-frame clones, not every one. The sample lists approximately 120,000 clones, 80% to 85% occurring once. The clonotype was recovered from a man aged 30 to 45 who had recovered from COVID-19. This chain connects TRBV6-1 to TRBJ2-7, with 11 bases identical to TRBD2. The sample taken for sequencing was PBMCs or T cells enriched from blood (not recorded which). The CDR3 DNA follows: TGTGCCAGCAGTGAAACCTCCAGACTAGCGGGATTATACGAGCAGTACTTC. Residues: CASSETSRLAGLYEQYF.